Listed below are T cell receptor beta chains from one sample, sequenced in a study of blood T cell repertoires in COVID-19. Clones were read by immunoSEQ multiplex PCR, and TCRdb kept only the in-frame ones, dropping some. The sample yields 110,000 or so clones, more than 70% seen once. The source material was peripheral blood. The receptors stem from an older woman with COVID-19, enrolled during active disease. CDR3s include the opening cysteine and the closing phenylalanine or tryptophan. D genes are given only for firm matches. The listing skips clone size in some rows; elsewhere it reads once, few, many or a size class.

V: TRBV10-3
size: NA
D: TRBD2
J: TRBJ2-7
DNA: TGTGCCGTCCTTAGCGGGGGGAGCTCCTACGAGCAGTACTTC
CDR3: CAVLSGGSSYEQYF

V: TRBV6-1
size: NA
D: NA
J: TRBJ1-2
DNA: TGTGCCAGCAGTGAAACGTTAACAGGCGAGAACTATGGCTACACCTTC
CDR3: CASSETLTGENYGYTF

V: TRBV5-1
size: NA
D: TRBD1
J: TRBJ1-5
DNA: TGCGCCAGCAGCTTGACAGGGGACGACAATCAGCCCCAGCATTTT
CDR3: CASSLTGDDNQPQHF

V: TRBV25-1
size: NA
D: NA
J: TRBJ2-5
DNA: TGTGCCAGCAGTGAATGGGCAGACAACCAAGAGACCCAGTACTTC
CDR3: CASSEWADNQETQYF

V: TRBV10-3
size: NA
D: NA
J: TRBJ1-6
DNA: TGCGCCATCTCCCGGGGGAGCTCCTATAATTCACCCCTCCACTTT
CDR3: CAISRGSSYNSPLHF

V: TRBV12-3/TRBV12-4
size: NA
D: NA
J: TRBJ1-2
DNA: TGTGCCAGCAGACCAACAGGGTCGGATGGCTACACCTTC
CDR3: CASRPTGSDGYTF

V: TRBV5-1
size: NA
D: NA
J: TRBJ1-3
DNA: TGCGCCAGCAGCCCTCGACCCGTGCAGGGTAACTCTGGAAACACCATATATTTT
CDR3: CASSPRPVQGNSGNTIYF

V: TRBV2
size: NA
D: NA
J: TRBJ1-1
DNA: TGTGCCAGCAGTTCGGGTGAATCGAACACTGAAGCTTTCTTT
CDR3: CASSSGESNTEAFF

V: TRBV2
size: NA
D: NA
J: TRBJ1-3
DNA: TGTGCCAGCAACACCCGGGGTACGAACGAATCCTCTGGAAACACCATATATTTT
CDR3: CASNTRGTNESSGNTIYF

V: TRBV27
size: once
D: NA
J: TRBJ1-5
DNA: TGTGCCAGCAGTTTTACAAATCAGCCCCAGCATTTT
CDR3: CASSFTNQPQHF

V: TRBV4-2
size: NA
D: NA
J: TRBJ1-2
DNA: TGTGCCAGCAGCCAAGAATCGCAGGGGACCTATGGCTACACCTTC
CDR3: CASSQESQGTYGYTF

V: TRBV3-1/TRBV3-2
size: NA
D: NA
J: TRBJ1-1
DNA: TGTGCCAGCAGCCAAGACTCTAACACTGAAGCTTTCTTT
CDR3: CASSQDSNTEAFF

V: TRBV6-5
size: NA
D: TRBD1
J: TRBJ1-1
DNA: TGTGCCAGCAGTTATGGGGACAGTTTGAACACTGAAGCTTTCTTT
CDR3: CASSYGDSLNTEAFF

V: TRBV7-8
size: NA
D: TRBD1
J: TRBJ2-7
DNA: TGTGCCAGCAGCTTTACCGGGACAGGGGGTCGCTACGAGCAGTACTTC
CDR3: CASSFTGTGGRYEQYF